Each of the 27 T cell receptor beta chains below was sequenced from the same sample in a study of glioma-infiltrating T cells. The iRepertoire nested amplicon-rescue multiplex PCR amplified TCR alpha and beta CDR3s from RNA. TCRdb analysed the multiplex PCR reads with MiXCR anew, one entry per CDR3 protein. The sample lists about 410,000 distinct CDR3 sequences, roughly 41% seen once, with around 11% in the top ten. What was sequenced was glioma tissue, nonneoplastic brain tissue, or PBMCs (not recorded which). The receptors originated from a human donor with low-grade glioma or glioblastoma, undergoing nonglioma brain surgery, or in good health (not recorded which).

The V and J genes are TRBV6-1 and TRBJ2-3, with 10 positions matching TRBD1. The CDR3 has 18 residues. V shed 5 bases, J shed 0 bases, and the junction held 11 bases outside the gene matches. CDR1 and CDR2 (germline): MNHNS, SASEGT. The CDR3 DNA reads as TGTGCCAGCAGTTATTACCCGGACAGGGGGACTAGCACAGATACGCAGTATTTT. Residues: CASSYYPDRGTSTDTQYF.

The sample holds many counts of this clonotype. The chain uses TRBV20-1 and TRBJ2-3, with D unresolved. Germline V gives CDR1 DFQATT, CDR2 SNEGSKA (reference sequence). Trimming removed 1 base at V and 0 bases at J, with 5 bases between. There are 13 residues in the CDR3. CDR3 amino acids: CSARAVSTDTQYF. CDR3 in DNA: TGCAGTGCTAGAGCGGTTAGCACAGATACGCAGTATTTT.

Comments on this clonotype: The conserved phenylalanine or tryptophan normally closing the CDR3 is absent here, so this likely arose from a read error. The rearrangement joins TRBV9 to TRBJ2-1; TRBD2 might be the D (5 bases). There are 15 residues in the CDR3. The germline V gene encodes CDR1 SGDLS and CDR2 YYNGEE. Trimming took off 3 bases at V and 6 bases at J, with 16 bases between the two ends. The CDR3 loop is CASSATGTAPNEQFL. In DNA form, the CDR3 reads TGTGCCAGCAGCGCCACGGGAACAGCCCCCAATGAGCAGTTCCTC.

This rearrangement joins TRBV20-1 to TRBJ1-5, with D tentatively TRBD1 (6 bases). V was pared by 7 bases and J by 1 base, with 17 bases between. Germline CDR1 DFQATT, CDR2 SNEGSKA (reference sequence). CDR3 length equals 15 residues. The CDR3 spells CSVRGHGPSNQPQHF. The CDR3 region has the DNA TGCAGTGTCAGGGGTCATGGGCCGAGCAATCAGCCCCAGCATTTT.

The rearrangement uses TRBV7-2 and TRBJ1-5; 9 bases fit TRBD1. V lost 1 base, J lost 10 bases, and 11 bases stayed unmatched. The CDR3 contains 16 residues. Per germline, CDR1 SGHTA and CDR2 FQGNSA. CDR3 residues: CASSLEARQGDHPQHF. Here the CDR3 DNA reads TGTGCCAGCAGCTTAGAAGCCAGACAGGGGGACCATCCCCAGCATTTT.

The rearrangement joins TRBV27 to TRBJ2-3, with 16 nucleotides matching TRBD2. The V segment lost 8 bases and the J segment 0 bases; nucleotides outside the gene matches: 23. Germline V gives CDR1 MNHEY, CDR2 SMNVEV (reference sequence). The CDR3 sequence is 23 residues long. The CDR3 here is CASGTSGRGRIFTFYSSTDTQYF. CDR3 bases: TGTGCCAGCGGGACTAGCGGGAGGGGACGAATCTTTACCTTTTATTCTAGCACAGATACGCAGTATTTT.

In this sample, this clonotype turned up once. A much larger clone sits a single nucleotide away, making a read error possible. The chain combines TRBV20-1 with TRBJ1-2; D might be TRBD1 (6 bases). The germline V gene has CDR1 DFQATT and CDR2 SNEGSKA (reference sequence). The ends were cut back, 5 bases at V and 6 bases at J, with 16 bases in the middle. The CDR3 runs to 13 residues. In DNA, the CDR3 is TGCAGTGCTCCGACAGGCGCCCTCAATGGCTACACCTTC. The encoded protein is CSAPTGALNGYTF.

On this clonotype: A clone one base away is much larger, so this may be a read error. The chain uses TRBV27 and TRBJ2-1, with 8 bases aligning to TRBD1. Unmatched junction bases numbered 11, after V lost 3 bases and J lost 10 bases. The CDR3 runs to 15 residues. Germline loops: CDR1 MNHEY, CDR2 SMNVEV (reference sequence). This chain's CDR3 is CASSFLTGGAYEQFF. The CDR3 DNA reads TGTGCCAGCAGTTTTCTCACAGGGGGAGCCTACGAGCAGTTCTTC.

This clonotype has more than one count but fewer than ten. This sequence joins TRBV20-1 and TRBJ1-4, with D uncertain. Trimming removed 6 bases at V and 12 bases at J, with 20 bases between. The length of the CDR3 is 13 residues. Germline loops: CDR1 DFQATT, CDR2 SNEGSKA (reference sequence). This CDR3 is CSARPTMADELFF. In DNA, the CDR3 is TGCAGTGCCCGACCGACAATGGCCGACGAACTGTTTTTT.

This clonotype was recorded a few times. The CDR3 DNA reads TGTGCCAGCAGCCCTGACAGGGGTCCAGGAAACACCATATATTTT. Its translation: CASSPDRGPGNTIYF. The gene calls are TRBV28 and TRBJ1-3; the match to TRBD1 covers 8 bases. The CDR3 contains 15 residues. From germline, CDR1 is MDHEN and CDR2 SYDVKM. V lost 6 bases, J lost 4 bases, and 8 bases stayed unmatched.

This chain links TRBV18 with TRBJ2-5; TRBD1 matches at 7 bases. Germline values: CDR1 KGHSH, CDR2 LQKENI. Unmatched junction bases numbered 7, after V lost 4 bases and J lost 2 bases. The CDR3 extends over 15 amino acids. DNA for the CDR3: TGTGCCAGCTCACGACCCTGGGACAGTCAAGAGACCCAGTACTTC. Encoded protein: CASSRPWDSQETQYF.

The chain couples TRBV28 to TRBJ2-7; 14 positions match TRBD2. CDR3 length equals 16 residues. Germline V gene data show CDR1 as MDHEN and CDR2 as SYDVKM. Unmatched junction bases numbered 6, after V lost 2 bases and J lost 6 bases. CDR3 loop: CASSLPGLAGVREQYF. For the CDR3, the DNA is TGTGCCAGCAGTTTACCGGGACTAGCGGGAGTTCGCGAGCAGTACTTC.

Here the CDR3 reads CATGSPGPTNTGELFF. Written as DNA, the CDR3 is TGTGCCACGGGGAGCCCGGGACCGACGAACACCGGGGAGCTGTTTTTT. J is TRBJ2-2 and V is TRBV27, with D tentatively TRBD1 or TRBD2 (5 bases each). The CDR3 spans 16 residues. V was pared by 10 bases and J by 0 bases, with 18 bases between. The germline V gene has CDR1 MNHEY and CDR2 SMNVEV (reference sequence).

The chain carries TRBV15 and TRBJ2-6, with 9 bases lining up with TRBD1. The CDR3 covers 18 residues. Unmatched junction bases numbered 3, after V lost 0 bases and J lost 0 bases. Per germline, CDR1 LNHNV and CDR2 YYDKDF (reference sequence). The CDR3 spells CATSRDGDRASGANVLTF. The CDR3 bases are TGTGCCACCAGCAGAGATGGGGACAGGGCCTCTGGGGCCAACGTCCTGACTTTC.

Remarks on this clonotype: A much larger clone lies a single base off, so this may be a read error. This chain connects TRBV6-5 to TRBJ2-1; D perhaps matches TRBD2 (5 bases). The CDR3 contains 13 residues. The germline V gene has CDR1 MNHEY and CDR2 SVGAGI. This chain's CDR3 is CTGSYRDYNEQFF. In nucleotides, the CDR3 is TGTACCGGCAGTTACCGGGACTACAATGAGCAGTTCTTC.

Many counts were recorded for this clonotype. This chain links TRBV20-1 with TRBJ2-3, with TRBD2 identical over 9 bases. This CDR3 spans 16 amino acids. Germline V gene data show CDR1 as DFQATT and CDR2 as SNEGSKA (reference sequence). The junction had 11 bases not matched to a gene; V was cut back by 0 bases and J by 7 bases. CDR3 sequence reads: CSARDPGSGSSYTQYF. CDR3 DNA: TGCAGTGCTAGAGATCCAGGTAGCGGGAGTAGCTATACGCAGTATTTT.

The CDR3 DNA reads as TGTGCCAGCAGTTACACCTCCGGGACTAGCGTGGATCAAGAGACCCAGTACTTC. Protein: CASSYTSGTSVDQETQYF. The chain joins TRBV6-2 or TRBV6-3 to TRBJ2-5, with TRBD2 identical over 10 bases. This CDR3 contains 18 residues. J gave up 2 bases and V 2 bases, and 11 bases lay outside the gene matches. Looked up from germline, CDR1 is MNHEY and CDR2 is SVGEGT.

In its sample, this clonotype was seen many times. The chain carries TRBV18 and TRBJ2-3; D remains ambiguous. CDR1 KGHSH and CDR2 LQKENI come from the germline V gene. The CDR3 loop spans 15 amino acids. V gave up 3 bases and J gave up 3 bases, with 13 bases separating them. The CDR3 loop is CASSPRHSLTDTQYF. In DNA, the CDR3 is TGTGCCAGCTCACCCCGACACTCTCTAACAGATACGCAGTATTTT.

This clonotype was observed at least ten times. The gene calls are TRBV28 and TRBJ1-2; unclear D gene. The germline V gene encodes CDR1 MDHEN and CDR2 SYDVKM. The CDR3 is made up of 12 amino acids. V was shortened by 6 bases and J by 4 bases, with 9 bases between the two germline ends. The DNA for the CDR3 is TGTGCCAGCAGCTCTGGTACCTATGGCTACACCTTC. Protein product: CASSSGTYGYTF.

This sequence joins TRBV27 and TRBJ1-5; 7 bases map to TRBD1. There are 13 residues in the CDR3. Trimming cost V 6 bases and J 15 bases; bases outside gene matches: 14. Germline CDR1 is MNHEY and CDR2 is SMNVEV (reference sequence). CDR3 residues: CASSPGGSQSLHF. The CDR3 bases are TGTGCCAGCAGCCCAGGGGGAAGTCAGTCCCTGCATTTT.

The table lists this clonotype with a few counts. For the CDR3, the DNA is TGCAGTGCTAGTGTACAGCGGGAGGTGAATGAGCAGTTCTTC. It specifies CSASVQREVNEQFF. This chain uses TRBV20-1 with TRBJ2-1; 9 bases agree with TRBD2. The CDR3 totals 14 residues. J lost 7 bases, V lost 3 bases, and 7 bases had no gene match. From germline, CDR1 is DFQATT and CDR2 SNEGSKA (reference sequence).

The V and J genes are TRBV20-1 and TRBJ1-5; D is unclear. The CDR3 is 12 residues long. V was clipped by 5 bases and J by 6 bases, with 11 bases between them. CDR1 and CDR2 (germline): DFQATT, SNEGSKA (reference sequence). CDR3 nucleotides: TGCAGTGCTCGGGTTCCGGGTCAGCCCCAGCATTTT. The encoded protein is CSARVPGQPQHF.

The sample holds many counts of this clonotype. The genes are TRBV7-2 and TRBJ2-5; 7 bases fit TRBD1. With V trimmed by 6 bases and J by 1 base, 5 bases remained unmatched. This CDR3 is 14 amino acids long. Germline CDR1 and CDR2: SGHTA and FQGNSA. CDR3 bases: TGTGCCAGCAGTCTAGACAGGGCCCAAGAGACCCAGTACTTC. Protein product: CASSLDRAQETQYF.

V usage is TRBV7-2 and J usage is TRBJ2-7; the D is unclear. Trimming pared 2 bases from V and 3 bases from J, leaving 8 bases between. Germline values: CDR1 SGHTA, CDR2 FQGNSA. The length of the CDR3 is 13 residues. Here the CDR3 reads CASSLRPLYEQYF. The CDR3 DNA is TGTGCCAGCAGCTTAAGGCCCCTCTACGAGCAGTACTTC.

The chain carries TRBV7-9 and TRBJ2-7; perhaps D is TRBD1 or TRBD2 (5 bases each). The CDR3 spans 13 residues. V gave up 6 bases and J gave up 5 bases, with 14 bases separating them. Germline values: CDR1 SEHNR, CDR2 FQNEAQ (reference sequence). CDR3 coding DNA: TGTGCCAGCAGGACGGGACGTCGAAACGAGCAGTACTTC. This encodes CASRTGRRNEQYF.

This clonotype was seen a handful of times. This sequence joins TRBV7-2 and TRBJ1-1, with 8 bases matching TRBD1. Germline values: CDR1 SGHTA, CDR2 FQGNSA. The J segment lost 4 bases and the V segment lost 1 base, leaving 5 bases of the junction unmatched. This CDR3 comprises 15 residues. CDR3: CASSLEQGGTTEAFF. The CDR3 region has the DNA TGTGCCAGCAGCTTAGAACAGGGGGGGACCACTGAAGCTTTCTTT.

Concerning this clonotype itself: This may be a read error, as it is one base from a much larger clone. The chain combines TRBV27 with TRBJ1-2, with D possibly matching TRBD1 (6 bases). V was clipped by 4 bases and J by 3 bases, with 12 bases between them. The CDR3 is 14 amino acids. Germline lookup yields CDR1 MNHEY and CDR2 SMNVEV (reference sequence). CDR3 sequence: CASSWRGQDYGYTF. The CDR3 DNA sequence: TGTGCCAGCAGTTGGCGGGGGCAAGACTATGGCTACACCTTC.